The 32 T cell receptor beta chains in this list originate from one sample, sequenced in a study of OX40 agonist ivuxolimab in advanced cancers. Produced via immunoSEQ multiplex PCR; TCRdb's table is partial and in-frame only. Here the sample spans roughly 90,000 clones, over 85% being singletons. The sequencing used CD4+ or CD8+ T cells sorted from blood, collected in a trial of the OX40 agonist ivuxolimab. The receptors shown here come from an adult with an advanced solid tumor such as melanoma, head and neck, liver or kidney cancer.

As for this clone: The same CDR3 can be traced to other DNA sequences in this sample. The CDR3 loop reads CASRQRNTEAFF. CDR3 nucleotide sequence: TGTGCCAGCAGACAGCGGAACACTGAAGCTTTCTTT. The chain recombines TRBV28 with TRBJ1-1; D is unresolved. Trimming took 6 bases from V and 1 from J, leaving 6 bases between them. The germline CDR1 and CDR2 sequences are MDHEN and SYDVKM. The CDR3 spans 12 residues.

The genes are TRBV5-4 and TRBJ2-3; 8 nucleotides line up with TRBD1. The V segment lost 5 bases and the J segment 1 base; nucleotides outside the gene matches: 6. The germline V gene encodes CDR1 SGHNT and CDR2 YYREEE (reference sequence). This CDR3 contains 15 residues. CDR3 nucleotide sequence: TGTGCCAGCAGTTTAGGACAGGGAGGCACAGATACGCAGTATTTT. Its protein product is CASSLGQGGTDTQYF.

Only one count was recorded for this clone. The V call is TRBV7-2, the J call TRBJ2-5; D is tentatively TRBD1 or TRBD2 (7 bases each). CDR1 is SGHTA and CDR2 is FQGNSA in the germline V gene. Trimming took off 3 bases at V and 5 bases at J, with 13 bases between the two ends. CDR3 size: 14 residues. CDR3 sequence (DNA): TGTGCCAGCAGCTTGTGGGAGGGGGCTGAGACCCAGTACTTC. Protein: CASSLWEGAETQYF.

V is TRBV5-6 and J is TRBJ2-7, with D perhaps matching TRBD1 (5 bases). V lost 1 base to trimming and J lost 3 bases, with 8 bases between them. Germline CDR1 SGHDT, CDR2 YYEEEE. CDR3 length: 13 amino acids. The DNA of the CDR3 is TGTGCCAGCAGCTTGATAGGGGTCTACGAGCAGTACTTC. Amino acids: CASSLIGVYEQYF.

Only one count was recorded for this clone. The chain joins TRBV20-1 to TRBJ2-7; D gene uncertain. The V and J ends lost 6 bases and 2 bases respectively, with 8 bases between them. CDR3 length: 11 residues. From germline, CDR1 is DFQATT and CDR2 SNEGSKA (reference sequence). Written as DNA, the CDR3 is TGCAGTGCGGTCGATGCCTACGAGCAGTACTTC. Translated: CSAVDAYEQYF.

The chain joins TRBV7-2 to TRBJ1-5; a weak D match, TRBD1 (5 bases). The germline V gene encodes CDR1 SGHTA and CDR2 FQGNSA. Trimming removed 2 bases from V and 6 bases from J, with 14 bases in between. The CDR3 is 15 residues long. CDR3 sequence reads: CASSLNQGLAQPQHF. In DNA, the CDR3 is TGTGCCAGCAGCTTAAACCAGGGTTTGGCTCAGCCCCAGCATTTT. Full variable domain (outside the CDR3, taken from reference TRBV7-2 and TRBJ1-5): GAGVSQSPSNKVTEKGKDVELRCDPISGHTALYWYRQSLGQGLEFLIYFQGNSAPDKSGLPSDRFSAERTGGSVSTLTIQRTQQEDSAVYLCASSLNQGLAQPQHFGDGTRLSIL.

The gene calls are TRBV28 and TRBJ1-1; D gene uncertain. The germline V gene encodes CDR1 MDHEN and CDR2 SYDVKM. This CDR3 spans 12 amino acids. V was clipped by 2 bases and J by 11 bases, with 12 bases between them. Written as DNA, the CDR3 is TGTGCCAGCAGTTTAGGAGCGCTCCGGGCTTTCTTT. This encodes CASSLGALRAFF.

The V and J genes are TRBV27 and TRBJ1-5; D is undetermined. Germline V lookup: CDR1 MNHEY, CDR2 SMNVEV (reference sequence). Trimming removed 4 bases at V and 0 bases at J, with 7 bases between. The CDR3 runs to 14 residues. The CDR3 protein is CASSSSYSNQPQHF. The DNA of the CDR3 is TGTGCCAGCAGTTCTAGTTATAGCAATCAGCCCCAGCATTTT.

This clone was seen once. The chain links TRBV11-2 to TRBJ2-5; no firm D call. Per the germline V gene, CDR1 is SGHAT and CDR2 is FQNNGV. Trimming took off 1 base at V and 0 bases at J, with 12 bases between the two ends. CDR3 length: 16 amino acids. CDR3 DNA: TGTGCCAGCAGCTTAGGACGTAACGCGTACCAAGAGACCCAGTACTTC. Amino acids: CASSLGRNAYQETQYF.

Only a few counts were recorded for this clone. The chain joins TRBV7-3 to TRBJ1-1, with D possibly being TRBD1 (5 bases). Germline V gene sequence: CDR1 SGHTA, CDR2 FQGTGA. Trimming left V 4 bases short and J 5 bases short, with 14 bases between. The CDR3 totals 14 residues. DNA of the CDR3: TGTGCCAGCAGCTCCGCGGTGGGGACTACTGAAGCTTTCTTT. Its translation is CASSSAVGTTEAFF.

The gene calls are TRBV7-2 and TRBJ2-1; D is unresolved. CDR3 length equals 12 residues. Between the trimmed V and J ends, which lost 7 bases and 4 bases, there was a span of 8 bases. In germline, CDR1 is SGHTA, CDR2 FQGNSA. In DNA form, the CDR3 reads TGTGCCAGCACCACCAGATACAATGAGCAGTTCTTC. The encoded protein is CASTTRYNEQFF.

V gene TRBV6-1 combines with J gene TRBJ1-6; a possible D gene is TRBD1 (6 bases). Between the trimmed V and J ends, which lost 3 bases and 1 base, there was a span of 7 bases. CDR3 length: 15 residues. The germline V gene has CDR1 MNHNS and CDR2 SASEGT. CDR3 sequence: CASSDQGSYNSPLHF. The CDR3, as DNA: TGTGCCAGCAGTGATCAGGGGTCCTATAATTCACCCCTCCACTTT.

This clone was found once. This sequence joins TRBV9 and TRBJ1-4; TRBD1 agrees at 10 bases. Germline trimming cut 0 bases from V and 8 bases from J; bases unmatched to any gene: 4. The CDR3 is 15 residues long. Germline CDR1 reads SGDLS; CDR2 reads YYNGEE. The CDR3 region has the DNA TGTGCCAGCAGCGTAGGAGGGACAGGGGTCGAAAAACTGTTTTTT. It yields the protein CASSVGGTGVEKLFF.

V and J are TRBV5-1 and TRBJ1-5; TRBD1 matches 8 bases. Germline assignment: CDR1 SGHRS and CDR2 YFSETQ. Trimming took 0 bases from V and 0 from J; bases not matched to a gene: 5. The CDR3 contains 17 residues. DNA of the CDR3: TGCGCCAGCAGCTTGGCGGCAGGGGGCTCTAGCAATCAGCCCCAGCATTTT. It encodes CASSLAAGGSSNQPQHF.

The chain is built from TRBV6-1 and TRBJ2-5, with a possible D match to TRBD2 (6 bases). The V and J ends lost 7 bases and 7 bases respectively, with 19 bases between them. The CDR3 spans 14 residues. Germline V lookup: CDR1 MNHNS, CDR2 SASEGT. CDR3 protein: CASTLSWGEVTQYF. DNA of the CDR3: TGTGCCAGCACTCTGAGCTGGGGGGAGGTGACCCAGTACTTC.

The chain is built from TRBV30 and TRBJ1-6; 7 bases line up with TRBD1. This CDR3 contains 13 residues. Looked up from germline, CDR1 is GTSNPN and CDR2 is SVGIG (reference sequence). Trimming took 5 bases from V and 6 from J; bases not matched to a gene: 4. The CDR3 is CAWGTDINSPLHF. As DNA, the CDR3 is TGTGCCTGGGGGACAGACATTAATTCACCCCTCCACTTT. Full variable domain (remainder filled in from reference TRBV30 and TRBJ1-6): SQTIHQWPATLVQPVGSPLSLECTVEGTSNPNLYWYRQAAGRGLQLLFYSVGIGQISSEVPQNLSASRPQDRQFILSSKKLLLSDSGFYLCAWGTDINSPLHFGNGTRLTVT.

This clone appeared a single time. This chain joins TRBV13 and TRBJ1-2; no definite D call. This CDR3 has 15 residues. CDR1 and CDR2 from the germline V gene are PRHDT and FYEKMQ (reference sequence). Trimming removed 3 bases at V and 0 bases at J, with 11 bases between. Here the CDR3 DNA reads TGTGCCAGCAGCTTTGCGCTCAGTACTAACTATGGCTACACCTTC. It yields the protein CASSFALSTNYGYTF.

This clone has only a few counts. The chain combines TRBV6-1 with TRBJ1-5; 8 positions agree with TRBD1. Trimming cost V 5 bases and J 5 bases; bases outside gene matches: 5. Per germline, CDR1 MNHNS and CDR2 SASEGT. The CDR3 totals 14 residues. CDR3 amino acids: CASSSTGGYQPQHF. DNA of the CDR3: TGTGCCAGCAGTTCTACAGGGGGGTATCAGCCCCAGCATTTT.

This clone came up a few times. V is TRBV7-2 and J is TRBJ2-1; 12 bases match TRBD2. CDR3 length: 12 amino acids. V dropped 5 bases and J dropped 14; count of bases not matched to a gene: 4. Germline V gives CDR1 SGHTA, CDR2 FQGNSA. The CDR3 loop reads CASSRLAGAEFF. CDR3 coding DNA: TGTGCCAGCAGCAGACTAGCGGGGGCGGAGTTCTTC.

V usage is TRBV21-1 and J usage is TRBJ1-3; the table's D gene call, TRBD1, was not cross checked with the DNA. TRBV21-1 is tagged as a pseudogene. This CDR3 comprises 13 residues. This CDR3 reads CASFRGSGNTIYF. The CDR3 DNA sequence: TGTGCCAGCTTTAGGGGCTCTGGAAACACCATATATTTT.

V is TRBV28 and J is TRBJ2-7; 8 nucleotides agree with TRBD1. CDR1 and CDR2 from the germline V gene are MDHEN and SYDVKM. CDR3 length: 15 amino acids. The V gene end was trimmed by 4 bases and the J gene end by 5 bases; junction bases not matched to a gene: 10. The CDR3 DNA reads as TGTGCCAGCAGTTCTTCAGGGGACAGGATCAACGAGCAGTACTTC. This sequence encodes CASSSSGDRINEQYF. Full variable domain (outside the CDR3, taken from reference TRBV28 and TRBJ2-7): DVKVTQSSRYLVKRTGEKVFLECVQDMDHENMFWYRQDPGLGLRLIYFSYDVKMKEKGDIPEGYSVSREKKERFSLILESASTNQTSMYLCASSSSGDRINEQYFGPGTRLTVT.

The chain uses TRBV9 and TRBJ2-1; D is possibly TRBD1 or TRBD2 (5 bases each). The CDR3 is 15 residues long. The germline V gene encodes CDR1 SGDLS and CDR2 YYNGEE. V lost 0 bases and J lost 1, with 8 bases in between. CDR3: CASSVAGASYNEQFF. CDR3 nucleotides: TGTGCCAGCAGCGTAGCCGGGGCTTCCTACAATGAGCAGTTCTTC.

V is TRBV4-3 and J is TRBJ2-5; no reliable D call. The CDR3 totals 14 residues. Germline CDR1 is LGHNA and CDR2 is YSLEER. Trimming pared 4 bases from V and 5 bases from J, leaving 14 bases between. CDR3 nucleotides: TGCGCCAGCAGCCCATCGTGGGTTGGGGAGACCCAGTACTTC. It encodes CASSPSWVGETQYF.

CDR3 sequence (DNA): TGTGCCAGCAGCTTAATGGGGGGGGCCCAAGAGACCCAGTACTTC. Encoded protein: CASSLMGGAQETQYF. The V call is TRBV7-2, the J call TRBJ2-5; TRBD2 is a possible D gene (7 bases). Trimming left V 2 bases short and J 1 base short, with 11 bases between. CDR3 size: 15 residues. Germline CDR1 reads SGHTA; CDR2 reads FQGNSA.

The rearrangement joins TRBV7-9 to TRBJ2-5; D remains unclear. Trimming took off 1 base at V and 1 base at J, with 10 bases between the two ends. Looked up from germline, CDR1 is SEHNR and CDR2 is FQNEAQ (reference sequence). The CDR3 length is 15 residues. The CDR3 region has the DNA TGTGCCAGCAGCTTAGGGGCCCGCCCCCAAGAGACCCAGTACTTC. Encoded protein: CASSLGARPQETQYF.

This clone was counted a few times. This chain connects TRBV18 to TRBJ2-5; tentatively, D is TRBD1 (5 bases). The germline CDR1 and CDR2 sequences are KGHSH and LQKENI. Between the trimmed V and J ends, which lost 6 bases and 4 bases, there was a span of 15 bases. This CDR3 has 14 residues. CDR3 sequence (DNA): TGTGCCAGCTCCCATGACATGGGGCGAGAGACCCAGTACTTC. This codes for CASSHDMGRETQYF.

The genes are TRBV4-3 and TRBJ2-7; maybe TRBD2 (5 bases). Germline loops: CDR1 LGHNA, CDR2 YSLEER. Deletions cut 0 bases from V and 5 bases from J, with 11 bases between. This CDR3 is 14 amino acids long. This CDR3 reads CASSQEGGWDEQYF. As DNA, the CDR3 is TGCGCCAGCAGCCAAGAGGGCGGGTGGGACGAGCAGTACTTC.

This chain links TRBV7-2 with TRBJ1-4; D is possibly TRBD1 (5 bases). Germline CDR1 is SGHTA and CDR2 is FQGNSA. The CDR3 is made up of 14 amino acids. Trimming left V 5 bases short and J 7 bases short, with 14 bases between. CDR3 coding DNA: TGTGCCAGCAGCCCTCGACGGGACCTTGAAAAACTGTTTTTT. Translating gives CASSPRRDLEKLFF.

The table lists this clone with a count of one. This chain uses TRBV2 with TRBJ1-1, with D unclear. This CDR3 region has 14 residues. Trimming removed 10 bases from V and 3 bases from J, with 18 bases in between. Germline V gene sequence: CDR1 SNHLY, CDR2 FYNNEI. The DNA of the CDR3 is TGTGCCACCCAGAGGGTCTCGAGGGACACTGAAGCTTTCTTT. Encoded protein: CATQRVSRDTEAFF.

The chain employs TRBV28 and TRBJ1-4, with a possible D match to TRBD1 (6 bases). Trimming took 7 bases from V and 4 from J, leaving 13 bases between them. This CDR3 region has 14 residues. From germline, CDR1 is MDHEN and CDR2 SYDVKM. The DNA for the CDR3 is TGTGCCAGCAACATCGGGACACTTAATGAAAAACTGTTTTTT. It is translated as CASNIGTLNEKLFF.

The chain's CDR3 is CASSPSTDFNYGYTF. DNA for the CDR3: TGCGCCAGCAGCCCCTCAACCGACTTTAACTATGGCTACACCTTC. The V call is TRBV4-3, the J call TRBJ1-2; D uncertain. Germline CDR1 reads LGHNA; CDR2 reads YSLEER. This CDR3 comprises 15 residues. With 4 bases removed from V and 1 base from J, the gap between germline ends came to 13 bases.

This clone was detected only once. The genes are TRBV29-1 and TRBJ2-3, with 9 bases fitting TRBD1. This CDR3 is built from 13 residues. Trimming took 3 bases from V and 5 from J; bases not matched to a gene: 3. The V gene's germline CDR1 is SQVTM and CDR2 ANQGSEA. The chain's CDR3 is CSVETGGVDTQYF. The CDR3 DNA is TGCAGCGTTGAGACAGGGGGAGTAGATACGCAGTATTTT.